These 9 T cell receptor beta chains share one sample of origin, sequenced in a study of blood T cells in healthy people across ages. Then a second PCR, running about 6 to 12 cycles, was carried out with a sample-barcoded 5' primer and a J-beta primer mix. TCRdb called the 5' RACE reads again in MiXCR, with one record for every CDR3 protein. The repertoire holds roughly 1.5 million distinct CDR3 sequences, with 35% to 45% as singletons. Sequenced input: blood. The receptors originated from a woman aged 18-29 years in good health.

Written as DNA, the CDR3 is TGTGCCAGCAGTGACGGTGGTGGTTCACCCCTCCACTTT. Protein sequence: CASSDGGGSPLHF. The rearrangement links TRBV2 to TRBJ1-6; D gene ambiguous. Germline V CDR1 and CDR2: SNHLY, FYNNEI. The V end lost 3 bases, the J end lost 9 bases, and 9 bases lay between the germline ends. The CDR3 has 13 amino acids.

Concerning this clonotype: A much bigger clone sits one base away, suggesting this may be a read error. The chain uses TRBV7-2 and TRBJ2-7; no reliable D call. This CDR3 is built from 13 residues. V lost 1 base and J 12 bases, leaving 16 bases between the germline ends. The germline V gene encodes CDR1 SGHTA and CDR2 FQGNSA. The CDR3 reads CASSLGPRETLYF. CDR3 sequence (DNA): TGTGCCAGCAGCTTAGGACCAAGAGAGACCCTGTACTTC.

The V call is TRBV7-2, the J call TRBJ2-7; 7 nucleotides match TRBD2. Germline loops: CDR1 SGHTA, CDR2 FQGNSA. Trimming at V came to 3 bases and at J to 1 base, leaving 6 bases not matched to a gene. The CDR3 has 15 amino acids. The CDR3 sequence is CASSFQRGGSYEQYF. The CDR3 coding sequence is TGTGCCAGCAGCTTTCAGCGGGGAGGATCCTACGAGCAGTACTTC.

This clonotype appeared once. The chain links TRBV20-1 to TRBJ2-3; 13 bases agree with TRBD2. V lost 4 bases to trimming and J lost 1 base; unmatched junction nucleotides: 11. This CDR3 is 18 amino acids long. Germline V gives CDR1 DFQATT, CDR2 SNEGSKA (reference sequence). The CDR3 coding sequence is TGCAGTGCTAAAGGGCCTGGAGGGACTAGCGGGGGCACAGATACGCAGTATTTT. It specifies CSAKGPGGTSGGTDTQYF.

The genes are TRBV29-1 and TRBJ2-6, with D perhaps being TRBD1 or TRBD2 (5 bases each). Between the trimmed V and J ends, which lost 4 bases and 4 bases, there was a span of 11 bases. CDR1 is SQVTM, CDR2 ANQGSEA, per germline. The CDR3 extends over 14 amino acids. The CDR3 coding sequence is TGCAGCGTTGTAGGGGAGTCCGGGGCCAACGTCCTGACTTTC. It specifies CSVVGESGANVLTF. The full variable domain, rest sourced from reference TRBV29-1 and TRBJ2-6, is SAVISQKPSRDICQRGTSLTIQCQVDSQVTMMFWYRQQPGQSLTLIATANQGSEATYESGFVIDKFPISRPNLTFSTLTVSNMSPEDSSIYLCSVVGESGANVLTFGAGSRLTVL.

The table lists this clonotype with a few counts. The gene calls are TRBV7-2 and TRBJ1-5; 7 nucleotides match TRBD1. Per the germline V gene, CDR1 is SGHTA and CDR2 is FQGNSA. The V and J ends lost 2 bases and 3 bases, in that order; junction bases with no gene match: 7. The CDR3 has 16 amino acids. CDR3 protein: CASSLRPGGVNQPQHF. The CDR3 DNA follows: TGTGCCAGCAGCTTAAGGCCAGGGGGTGTCAATCAGCCCCAGCATTTT.

The genes are TRBV12-3 or TRBV12-4 and TRBJ2-7; D may be TRBD2 (6 bases). The CDR3 contains 13 residues. The V end lost 3 bases, the J end lost 6 bases, and 12 bases lay between the germline ends. CDR3 region: CASSFKGLREQYF. In DNA form, the CDR3 reads TGTGCCAGCAGTTTCAAGGGACTTCGCGAGCAGTACTTC.

V gene TRBV28 combines with J gene TRBJ1-4; no clear D. The CDR3 sequence is 11 residues long. Germline lookup yields CDR1 MDHEN and CDR2 SYDVKM. The V end was cut by 4 bases, the J end by 16 bases, with 13 bases between. For the CDR3, the DNA is TGTGCCAGCAGTTGGGGTGCATATTGGTTTTTT. It is translated as CASSWGAYWFF.

A word on this clonotype: The junction differs from germline at one of its ends, possibly a read error. J is TRBJ2-7 and V is TRBV12-3 or TRBV12-4, with D maybe TRBD1 (6 bases). The CDR3 covers 15 residues. CDR3 coding DNA: TGTGCCCAGCAAAGTTGGGACATATCCTACAATGAGCAGTACTTT. This gives the protein CAQQSWDISYNEQYF.